These 16 T cell receptor beta chains were sequenced from one sample in a study of blood T cell repertoires in COVID-19. Clones were read by immunoSEQ multiplex PCR, and TCRdb kept only the in-frame ones, dropping some. The table records 90,000 to 120,000 clones, roughly 71% of them present only once. Sequences were obtained from peripheral blood. These receptor sequences come from a man older than 75 with acute or convalescent COVID-19.

J is TRBJ2-3 and V is TRBV10-1; 9 bases match TRBD2. Looked up from germline, CDR1 is WNHNN and CDR2 is SYGVQD (reference sequence). Losses at the gene ends were 6 bases for V and 1 base for J; bases not matched to a gene: 8. The CDR3 totals 16 residues. In DNA, the CDR3 is TGCGCCAGCAGCGATAACATAGCGGGAGGCACAGATACGCAGTATTTT. Its translation: CASSDNIAGGTDTQYF.

V usage is TRBV9 and J usage is TRBJ2-1; 7 positions match TRBD2. This CDR3 contains 15 residues. V dropped 4 bases and J dropped 0; count of bases not matched to a gene: 4. Germline CDR1 SGDLS, CDR2 YYNGEE. The CDR3, as DNA: TGTGCCAGCAGCTGGGGGGGAAGCTCCTACAATGAGCAGTTCTTC. Translating it yields CASSWGGSSYNEQFF.

In its sample, this clone was seen a few times. The chain links TRBV5-1 to TRBJ2-2; TRBD2 agrees at 8 bases. In germline, CDR1 is SGHRS, CDR2 YFSETQ. The V gene end was trimmed by 0 bases and the J gene end by 8 bases; junction bases not matched to a gene: 9. The length of the CDR3 is 16 residues. The CDR3 region is CASSLGWTSLTGELFF. CDR3 bases: TGCGCCAGCAGCTTGGGCTGGACTAGCCTGACTGGGGAGCTGTTTTTT.

The genes are TRBV3-1 (or the pseudogene TRBV3-2) and TRBJ2-2, with a possible D match to TRBD2 (6 bases). This CDR3 is 15 amino acids long. V lost 8 bases to trimming and J lost 5 bases, with 18 bases between them. The germline gives CDR1 LGHDT, CDR2 YNNKEL (reference sequence). The CDR3 is CASLTREDTTGELFF. The CDR3 coding sequence is TGTGCCAGCCTCACGCGGGAAGATACAACCGGGGAGCTGTTTTTT.

This clone was observed a handful of times. The same CDR3 also results from other DNA sequences found in this sample. The chain joins TRBV12-3 or TRBV12-4 to TRBJ2-1; TRBD2 might be the D (5 bases). The CDR3 loop spans 11 amino acids. Deletions cut 5 bases from V and 7 bases from J, with 6 bases between. Here the CDR3 reads CASSPGNEQFF. The DNA for the CDR3 is TGTGCCAGCAGTCCGGGAAATGAGCAGTTCTTC.

Written as DNA, the CDR3 is TGCGCCAGCAGCTTGAGGCTAGCGGATCCCTACGAGCAGTACTTC. Protein product: CASSLRLADPYEQYF. The chain uses TRBV5-1 and TRBJ2-7, with TRBD2 identical over 7 bases. The V gene end was trimmed by 1 base and the J gene end by 2 bases; junction bases not matched to a gene: 6. CDR3 size: 15 residues. CDR1 SGHRS and CDR2 YFSETQ come from the germline V gene.

The rearrangement joins TRBV29-1 to TRBJ2-7; D unclear. This CDR3 has 12 residues. CDR1 and CDR2 from the germline V gene are SQVTM and ANQGSEA. Trimming removed 4 bases at V and 2 bases at J, with 9 bases between. The CDR3 DNA follows: TGCAGCGTTGCACCGAGCCCCTACGAGCAGTACTTC. Amino acid sequence: CSVAPSPYEQYF.

This clone was seen a few times. The gene calls are TRBV19 and TRBJ1-6; D gene ambiguous. V was clipped by 3 bases and J by 8 bases, with 14 bases between them. There are 15 residues in the CDR3. Germline V lookup: CDR1 LNHDA, CDR2 SQIVND (reference sequence). CDR3 sequence (DNA): TGTGCCAGTAGTATTGCGGGGATCGATTATTCACCCCTCCACTTT. It is translated as CASSIAGIDYSPLHF.

The V call is TRBV6-5, the J call TRBJ2-7; 11 nucleotides agree with TRBD1. Germline loops: CDR1 MNHEY, CDR2 SVGAGI. V lost 5 bases to trimming and J lost 2 bases; unmatched junction nucleotides: 5. The CDR3 totals 15 residues. The DNA of the CDR3 is TGTGCCAGCAGTCTCAGGGACAGGGGGACCTACGAGCAGTACTTC. This encodes CASSLRDRGTYEQYF.

This clone was recorded at least ten times. CDR3 bases: TGTGCCAGCAGCTTAATGCTTGCGGGAACCTACGAGCAGTACTTC. Protein sequence: CASSLMLAGTYEQYF. J is TRBJ2-7 and V is TRBV11-2, with D perhaps matching TRBD2 (6 bases). CDR1 is SGHAT, CDR2 FQNNGV, per germline. The CDR3 length is 15 residues. V was trimmed by 2 bases and J by 2 bases, leaving 13 bases between them.

The rearrangement uses TRBV11-1 and TRBJ2-1; 14 nucleotides align to TRBD2. J was trimmed by 10 bases and V by 0 bases; bases with no gene match: 8. Germline assignment: CDR1 SGHAT and CDR2 FQDESV (reference sequence). The length of the CDR3 is 17 residues. The CDR3 coding sequence is TGTGCCAGCAGCTTAGCGACTAGCGGGAGGGCCGTTGACGAGCAGTTCTTC. This translates into CASSLATSGRAVDEQFF.

This clone came up a few times. The rearrangement uses TRBV5-1 and TRBJ2-7; 8 nucleotides agree with TRBD1. The V gene's germline CDR1 is SGHRS and CDR2 YFSETQ. V shed 4 bases and J 0 bases; nucleotides not matched to a gene: 9. The length of the CDR3 is 16 residues. Here the CDR3 reads CASSPGTGGTSYEQYF. The DNA of the CDR3 is TGCGCCAGCAGCCCTGGGACAGGAGGGACCTCCTACGAGCAGTACTTC.

This chain uses TRBV6-5 with TRBJ2-1, with 10 bases matching TRBD2. This CDR3 is built from 15 residues. Per germline, CDR1 MNHEY and CDR2 SVGAGI. J was trimmed by 8 bases and V by 6 bases; bases with no gene match: 10. DNA of the CDR3: TGTGCCAGCAGGCTATCTAGCGGGAGTATCGATGAGCAGTTCTTC. Its protein product is CASRLSSGSIDEQFF.

This clone ranks as medium-sized. The chain carries TRBV9 and TRBJ2-1, with 8 bases that match TRBD2. The CDR3 has 15 residues. The V gene's germline CDR1 is SGDLS and CDR2 YYNGEE. V gave up 0 bases and J gave up 7 bases; unmatched junction bases: 6. The DNA for the CDR3 is TGTGCCAGCAGCGTAGCTAGCGGGCACCCAAATGAGCAGTTCTTC. As protein: CASSVASGHPNEQFF.

The chain employs TRBV6-6 and TRBJ2-7; D is possibly TRBD1 (6 bases). This CDR3 comprises 15 residues. Germline loops: CDR1 MNHNY, CDR2 SVGAGI (reference sequence). V lost 0 bases to trimming and J lost 3 bases, with 12 bases between them. CDR3 DNA sequence: TGTGCCAGCAGTTACTCCGGGACATCAGGCTACGAGCAGTACTTC. It is translated as CASSYSGTSGYEQYF.

The chain uses TRBV28 and TRBJ2-1; D is possibly TRBD2 (6 bases). The CDR3 is 15 amino acids. V was cut by 5 bases and J by 6 bases, with 17 bases left in between. CDR1 and CDR2 (germline): MDHEN, SYDVKM. Here the CDR3 DNA reads TGTGCCAGCAGTATTGGAGGGGACCGCCTCAATGAGCAGTTCTTC. It specifies CASSIGGDRLNEQFF.